Given below is one TCR beta chain in context. This sample was included in a study of cytomegalovirus exposure and HLA in healthy donors. Background on the study: Across 350 to 500 genotyped donors, about 86% landed in the Caucasian-associated ancestry cluster.

Germline lookup yields CDR1 MNHNY and CDR2 SVGAGI (reference sequence). This CDR3 is 13 amino acids long. V lost 4 bases and J lost 0, with 7 bases in between. 60 Vbeta and 13 Jbeta primers were used in PCR. This table comes from immunoSEQ multiplex PCR, and its TCRdb copy is limited to in-frame clones, with some not included. The sample lists under 200,000 clones; around 80% were seen once. The clonotype was recovered from a woman in her 40s in good health and CMV-seropositive. The chain joins TRBV6-6 to TRBJ2-7; no clear D gene. The sample comprised PBMCs. The CDR3 is CASSLGNSYEQYF. The CDR3 DNA follows: TGTGCCAGCAGTTTGGGCAACTCCTACGAGCAGTACTTC.